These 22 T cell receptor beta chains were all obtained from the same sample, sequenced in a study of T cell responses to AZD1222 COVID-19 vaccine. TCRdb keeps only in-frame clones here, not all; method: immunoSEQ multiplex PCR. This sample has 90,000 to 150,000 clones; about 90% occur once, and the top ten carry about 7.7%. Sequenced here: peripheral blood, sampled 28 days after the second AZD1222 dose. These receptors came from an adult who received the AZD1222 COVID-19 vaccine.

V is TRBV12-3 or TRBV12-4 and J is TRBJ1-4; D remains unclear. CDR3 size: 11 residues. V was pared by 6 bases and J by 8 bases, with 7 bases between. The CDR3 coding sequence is TGTGCCAGCAGCTCTGGAGAAAAACTGTTTTTT. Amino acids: CASSSGEKLFF.

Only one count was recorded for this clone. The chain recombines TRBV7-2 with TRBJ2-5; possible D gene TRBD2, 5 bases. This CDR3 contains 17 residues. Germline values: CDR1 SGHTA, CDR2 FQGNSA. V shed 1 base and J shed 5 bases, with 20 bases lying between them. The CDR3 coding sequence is TGTGCCAGCAGCTTAGTTCCGGCGGAACTAACGGGGGAGACCCAGTACTTC. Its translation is CASSLVPAELTGETQYF.

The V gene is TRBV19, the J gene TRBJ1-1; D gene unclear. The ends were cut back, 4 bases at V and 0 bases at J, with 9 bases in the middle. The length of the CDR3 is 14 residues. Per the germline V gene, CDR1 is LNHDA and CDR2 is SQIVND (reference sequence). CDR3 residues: CASSTGRMNTEAFF. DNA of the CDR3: TGTGCCAGTAGTACCGGACGGATGAACACTGAAGCTTTCTTT.

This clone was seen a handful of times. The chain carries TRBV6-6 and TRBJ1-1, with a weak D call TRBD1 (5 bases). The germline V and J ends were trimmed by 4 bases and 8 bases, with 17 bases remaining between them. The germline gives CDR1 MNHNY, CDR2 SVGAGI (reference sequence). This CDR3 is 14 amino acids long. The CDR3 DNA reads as TGTGCCAGCAGTTTCAGACCAGGGCAAGGAGAAGCTTTCTTT. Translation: CASSFRPGQGEAFF.

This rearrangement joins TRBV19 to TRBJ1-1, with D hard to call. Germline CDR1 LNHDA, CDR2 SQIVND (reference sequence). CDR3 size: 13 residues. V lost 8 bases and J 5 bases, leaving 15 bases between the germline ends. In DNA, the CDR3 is TGTGCCAGTCCTCGGGTTATGGGAACTGAAGCTTTCTTT. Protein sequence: CASPRVMGTEAFF.

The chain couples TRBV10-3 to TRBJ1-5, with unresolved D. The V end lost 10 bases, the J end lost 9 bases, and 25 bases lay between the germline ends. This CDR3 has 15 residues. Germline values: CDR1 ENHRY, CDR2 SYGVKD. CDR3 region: CATSGVGPESTPQHF. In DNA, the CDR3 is TGTGCCACGAGCGGAGTAGGCCCTGAATCAACGCCCCAGCATTTT.

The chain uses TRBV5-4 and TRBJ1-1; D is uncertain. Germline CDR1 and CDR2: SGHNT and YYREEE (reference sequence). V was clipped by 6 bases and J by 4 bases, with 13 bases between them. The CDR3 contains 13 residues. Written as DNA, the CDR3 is TGTGCCAGCAACCCCCCCTGGGGCACTGAAGCTTTCTTT. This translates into CASNPPWGTEAFF.

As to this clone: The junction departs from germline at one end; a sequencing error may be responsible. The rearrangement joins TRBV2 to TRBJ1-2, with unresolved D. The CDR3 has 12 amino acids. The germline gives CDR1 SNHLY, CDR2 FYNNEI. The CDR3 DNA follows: TGTGCCAGCAGTGAAGTGGACGGCAGGCCGTTCTTC. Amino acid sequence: CASSEVDGRPFF.

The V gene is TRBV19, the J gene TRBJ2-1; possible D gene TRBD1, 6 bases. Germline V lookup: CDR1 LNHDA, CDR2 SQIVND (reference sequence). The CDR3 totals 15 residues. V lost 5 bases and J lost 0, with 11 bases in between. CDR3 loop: CASSQGQSSYNEQFF. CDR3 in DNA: TGTGCCAGTAGTCAAGGACAGAGCTCCTACAATGAGCAGTTCTTC.

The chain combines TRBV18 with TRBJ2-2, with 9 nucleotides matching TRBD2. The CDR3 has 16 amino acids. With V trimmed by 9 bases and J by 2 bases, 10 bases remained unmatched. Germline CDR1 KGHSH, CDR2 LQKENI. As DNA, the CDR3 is TGTGCCAGTGCACTAAACCTAGCGGGAAACACCGGGGAGCTGTTTTTT. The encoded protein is CASALNLAGNTGELFF.

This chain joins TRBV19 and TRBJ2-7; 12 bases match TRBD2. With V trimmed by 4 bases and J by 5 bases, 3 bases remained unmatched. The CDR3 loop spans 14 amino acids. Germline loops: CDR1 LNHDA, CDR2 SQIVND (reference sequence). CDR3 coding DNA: TGTGCCAGTAGTAGACTAGCGGGGGAGAACGAGCAGTACTTC. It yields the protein CASSRLAGENEQYF.

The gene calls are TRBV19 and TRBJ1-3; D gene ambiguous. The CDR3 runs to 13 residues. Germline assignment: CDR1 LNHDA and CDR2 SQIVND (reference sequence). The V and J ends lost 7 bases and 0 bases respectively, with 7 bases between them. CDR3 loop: CASTWDSGNTIYF. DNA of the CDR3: TGTGCCAGTACCTGGGACTCTGGAAACACCATATATTTT.

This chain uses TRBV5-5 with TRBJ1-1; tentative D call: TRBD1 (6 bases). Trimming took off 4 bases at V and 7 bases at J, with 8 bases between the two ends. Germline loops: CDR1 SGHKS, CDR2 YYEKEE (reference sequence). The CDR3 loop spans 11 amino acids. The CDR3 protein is CASSTGLEAFF. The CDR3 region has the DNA TGTGCCAGCAGCACAGGGCTTGAAGCTTTCTTT. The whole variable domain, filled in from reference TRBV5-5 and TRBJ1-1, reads DAGVTQSPTHLIKTRGQQVTLRCSPISGHKSVSWYQQVLGQGPQFIFQYYEKEERGRGNFPDRFSARQFPNYSSELNVNALLLGDSALYLCASSTGLEAFFGQGTRLTVV.

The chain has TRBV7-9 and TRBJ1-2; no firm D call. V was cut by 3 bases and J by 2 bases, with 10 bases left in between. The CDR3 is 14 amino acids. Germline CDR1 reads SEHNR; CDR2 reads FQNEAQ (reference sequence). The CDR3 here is CASSFPQQNYGYTF. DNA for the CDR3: TGTGCCAGCAGCTTTCCACAGCAAAACTATGGCTACACCTTC. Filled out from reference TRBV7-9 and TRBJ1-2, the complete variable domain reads DTGVSQNPRHKITKRGQNVTFRCDPISEHNRLYWYRQTLGQGPEFLTYFQNEAQLEKSRLLSDRFSAERPKGSFSTLEIQRTEQGDSAMYLCASSFPQQNYGYTFGSGTRLTVV.

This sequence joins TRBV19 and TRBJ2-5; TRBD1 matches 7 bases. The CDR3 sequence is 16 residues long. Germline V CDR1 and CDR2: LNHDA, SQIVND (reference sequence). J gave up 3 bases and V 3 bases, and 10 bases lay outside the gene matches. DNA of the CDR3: TGTGCCAGTAGTATCTTCTTCCGGGACAGCAAAGAGACCCAGTACTTC. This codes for CASSIFFRDSKETQYF. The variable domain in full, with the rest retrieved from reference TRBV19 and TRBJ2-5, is DGGITQSPKYLFRKEGQNVTLSCEQNLNHDAMYWYRQDPGQGLRLIYYSQIVNDFQKGDIAEGYSVSREKKESFPLTVTSAQKNPTAFYLCASSIFFRDSKETQYFGPGTRLLVL.

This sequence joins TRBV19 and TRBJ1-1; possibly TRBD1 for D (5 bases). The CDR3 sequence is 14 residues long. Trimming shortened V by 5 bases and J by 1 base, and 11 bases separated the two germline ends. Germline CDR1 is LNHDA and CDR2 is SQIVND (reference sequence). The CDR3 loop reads CASSEGLGNTEAFF. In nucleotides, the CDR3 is TGTGCCAGTAGTGAGGGGTTGGGGAACACTGAAGCTTTCTTT.

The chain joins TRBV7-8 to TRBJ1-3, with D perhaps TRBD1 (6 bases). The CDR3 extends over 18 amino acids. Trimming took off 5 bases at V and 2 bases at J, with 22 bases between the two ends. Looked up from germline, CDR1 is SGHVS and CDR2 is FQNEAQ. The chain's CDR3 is CASSPRHAGEITGNTIYF. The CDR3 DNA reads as TGTGCCAGCAGCCCCCGCCACGCAGGGGAGATAACTGGAAACACCATATATTTT. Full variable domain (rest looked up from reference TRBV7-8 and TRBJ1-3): GAGVSQSPRYKVAKRGQDVALRCDPISGHVSLFWYQQALGQGPEFLTYFQNEAQLDKSGLPSDRFFAERPEGSVSTLKIQRTQQEDSAVYLCASSPRHAGEITGNTIYFGEGSWLTVV.

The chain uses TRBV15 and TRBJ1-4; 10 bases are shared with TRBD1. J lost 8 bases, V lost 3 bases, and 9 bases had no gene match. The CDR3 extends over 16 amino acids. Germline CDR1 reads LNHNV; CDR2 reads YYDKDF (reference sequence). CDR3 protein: CATSRTGGVIWEKLFF. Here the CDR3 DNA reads TGTGCCACCAGCAGGACAGGGGGCGTAATTTGGGAAAAACTGTTTTTT.

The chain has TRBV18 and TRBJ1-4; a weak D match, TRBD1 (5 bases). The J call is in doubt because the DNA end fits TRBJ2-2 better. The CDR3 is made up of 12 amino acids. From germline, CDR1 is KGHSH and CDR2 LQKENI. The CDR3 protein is CASSPPDRELFF. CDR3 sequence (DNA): TGTGCCAGCTCACCACCGGACAGGGAGCTGTTTTTT.

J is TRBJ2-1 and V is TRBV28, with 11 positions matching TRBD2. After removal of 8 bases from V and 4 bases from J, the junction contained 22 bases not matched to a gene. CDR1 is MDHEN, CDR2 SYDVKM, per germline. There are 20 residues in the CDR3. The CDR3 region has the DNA TGTGCCAGCGGCAAGCTAGCGGGAGGAAGAGAAGGGGGGGTATACAATGAGCAGTTCTTC. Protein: CASGKLAGGREGGVYNEQFF.

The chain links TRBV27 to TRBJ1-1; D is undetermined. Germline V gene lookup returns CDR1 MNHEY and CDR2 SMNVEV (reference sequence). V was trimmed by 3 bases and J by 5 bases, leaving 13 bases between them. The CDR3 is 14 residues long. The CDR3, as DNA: TGTGCCAGCAGTTTCGGGCAGGATATGACTGAAGCTTTCTTT. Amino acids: CASSFGQDMTEAFF.

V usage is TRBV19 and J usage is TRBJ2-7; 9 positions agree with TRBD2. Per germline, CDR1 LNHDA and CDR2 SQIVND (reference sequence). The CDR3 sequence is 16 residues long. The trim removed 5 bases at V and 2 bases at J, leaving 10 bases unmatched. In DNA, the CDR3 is TGTGCCAGTAGTCATCCGGGACTAGCCGACACCTACGAGCAGTACTTC. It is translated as CASSHPGLADTYEQYF.